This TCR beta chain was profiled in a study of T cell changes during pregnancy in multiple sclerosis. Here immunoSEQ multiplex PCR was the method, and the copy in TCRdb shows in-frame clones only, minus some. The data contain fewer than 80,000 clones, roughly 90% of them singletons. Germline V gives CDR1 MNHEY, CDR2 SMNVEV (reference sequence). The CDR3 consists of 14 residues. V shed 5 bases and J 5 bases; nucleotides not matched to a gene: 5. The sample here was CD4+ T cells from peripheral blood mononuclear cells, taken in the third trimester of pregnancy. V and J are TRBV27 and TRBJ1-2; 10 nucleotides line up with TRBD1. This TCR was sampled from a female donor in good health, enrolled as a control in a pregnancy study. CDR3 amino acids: CASSPTGGAYGYTF. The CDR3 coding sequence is TGTGCCAGCAGTCCGACAGGGGGCGCGTATGGCTACACCTTC.